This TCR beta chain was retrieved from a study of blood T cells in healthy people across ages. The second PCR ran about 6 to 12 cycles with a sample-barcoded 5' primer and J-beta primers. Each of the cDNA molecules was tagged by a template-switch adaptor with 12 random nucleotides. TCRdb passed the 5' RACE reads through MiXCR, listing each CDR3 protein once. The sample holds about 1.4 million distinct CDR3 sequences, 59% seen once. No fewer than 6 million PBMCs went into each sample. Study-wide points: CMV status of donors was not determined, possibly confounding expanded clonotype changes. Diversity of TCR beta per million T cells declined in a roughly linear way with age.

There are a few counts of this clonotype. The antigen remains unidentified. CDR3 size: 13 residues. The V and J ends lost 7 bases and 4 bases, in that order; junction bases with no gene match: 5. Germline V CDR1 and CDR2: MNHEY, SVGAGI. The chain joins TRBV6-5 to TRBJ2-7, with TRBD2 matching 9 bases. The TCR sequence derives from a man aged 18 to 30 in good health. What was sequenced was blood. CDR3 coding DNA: TGTGCCAGCAACACAGCGGGGGGTTACGAGCAGTACTTC. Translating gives CASNTAGGYEQYF.